A selection of T cell receptor beta chains follows, all from one sample in a study of beta chain features in type 1 diabetes. Clones were read by immunoSEQ multiplex PCR, and TCRdb kept only the in-frame ones, dropping some. Of approximately 280,000 clones listed, approximately 15% are singletons. The sample taken for sequencing was naive CD4+ T cells from blood. The receptors here all came from a man between 18 and 35 years old with type 1 diabetes. The CDR3 runs from the conserved cysteine through the conserved F or W. A D gene is named only where the DNA matches it firmly. Clone size, where shown, is once, few, many, or a class for clones that have expanded.

j_call clone_size v_call d_call cdr3_nt cdr3_aa
TRBJ2-7 NA TRBV18 TRBD2 TGTGCCAGCTCACGCTCCGGGACTAGCTCCTACGAGCAGTACTTC CASSRSGTSSYEQYF
TRBJ2-7 NA TRBV5-4 TRBD1 TGTGCCAGCAGCTTGGGGGGACAGGGGTACGAGCAGTACTTC CASSLGGQGYEQYF
TRBJ1-6 few TRBV2 TRBD1 TGTGCCAGCAGTACTGACAGGGATGTGTCACCCCTCCACTTT CASSTDRDVSPLHF
TRBJ2-7 few TRBV11-2 TRBD1 TGTGCCAGCAGCATATTGACAGGGGTTCGTTACGAGCAGTACTTC CASSILTGVRYEQYF
TRBJ2-1 few TRBV30 TRBD2 TGTGCCTGGAGACGTAGCGGGAGCCTATCTGGGCAGTTCTTC CAWRRSGSLSGQFF
TRBJ2-3 few TRBV18 TRBD2 TGTGCCAGCTCACCCATCAAATCCAGCGGGAGGGCAGATACGCAGTATTTT CASSPIKSSGRADTQYF
TRBJ1-4 few TRBV30 NA TGTGCCTGGAGTCGGGGACACGGACTAAAACTGTTTTTT CAWSRGHGLKLFF
TRBJ2-7 few TRBV27 NA TGTGCCAGCAGTTTATCGGGGACTGAGACCTACGAGCAGTACTTC CASSLSGTETYEQYF
TRBJ2-2 few TRBV29-1 NA TGCAGCGTTGCCGTCACCGGGGAGCTGTTTTTT CSVAVTGELFF
TRBJ2-1 few TRBV27 TRBD2 TGTGCCAGCAGTGCGGGGGGGTCCTACAATGAGCAGTTCTTC CASSAGGSYNEQFF
TRBJ2-3 few TRBV7-2 NA TGTGCCAGCAGCCGATTTACTAGCTCTCCCTACACAGATACGCAGTATTTT CASSRFTSSPYTDTQYF
TRBJ2-3 NA TRBV28 NA TGTGCCAGCAGTTTATCAGGTTTCAGCACAGATACGCAGTATTTT CASSLSGFSTDTQYF
TRBJ1-2 NA TRBV7-9 NA TGTGCCAGCAGTCATACGGTCTATGGCTACACCTTC CASSHTVYGYTF
TRBJ2-1 NA TRBV5-4 NA TGTGCCAGCAGCTTAGGGTTCGGGGATTTCAATGAGCAGTTCTTC CASSLGFGDFNEQFF
TRBJ1-6 NA TRBV7-9 NA TGTGCCAGCAGCTTAGGGGCCCGGCATAATTCACCCCTCCACTTT CASSLGARHNSPLHF